The TCR beta chain under discussion was sequenced for a study of beta chain features in type 1 diabetes. Overall study context: Healthy donors and patients showed comparable age, gender and cell yields. All samples yielded some 100,000,000 examined sorted cells. Regarding the study as a whole: Insertion counts at VDJ junctions were lower in type 1 diabetes patients, who also showed more deletions there. There was a possibility that cDNA sequencing over-represented cells with high TCR expression.

This clone was seen a few times. The target antigen is unknown. The V end was cut by 0 bases, the J end by 6 bases, with 4 bases between. CDR1 is SGDLS, CDR2 YYNGEE, per germline. The length of the CDR3 is 13 residues. Sequenced material consisted of expressed TCRB transcripts (all of the isolated RNA was reverse transcribed). The data were produced by immunoSEQ multiplex PCR, yet TCRdb's version contains in-frame clones alone and is incomplete. Of more than 150,000 clones listed, approximately 12% are singletons. The sample comprised central memory CD4+ T cells from blood. The TCR originated in a man aged 18 to 30 in good health. The V gene is TRBV9, the J gene TRBJ1-6; D is uncertain. For the CDR3, the DNA is TGTGCCAGCAGCGTAGCTCTTAATTCACCCCTCCACTTT. Its protein product is CASSVALNSPLHF.